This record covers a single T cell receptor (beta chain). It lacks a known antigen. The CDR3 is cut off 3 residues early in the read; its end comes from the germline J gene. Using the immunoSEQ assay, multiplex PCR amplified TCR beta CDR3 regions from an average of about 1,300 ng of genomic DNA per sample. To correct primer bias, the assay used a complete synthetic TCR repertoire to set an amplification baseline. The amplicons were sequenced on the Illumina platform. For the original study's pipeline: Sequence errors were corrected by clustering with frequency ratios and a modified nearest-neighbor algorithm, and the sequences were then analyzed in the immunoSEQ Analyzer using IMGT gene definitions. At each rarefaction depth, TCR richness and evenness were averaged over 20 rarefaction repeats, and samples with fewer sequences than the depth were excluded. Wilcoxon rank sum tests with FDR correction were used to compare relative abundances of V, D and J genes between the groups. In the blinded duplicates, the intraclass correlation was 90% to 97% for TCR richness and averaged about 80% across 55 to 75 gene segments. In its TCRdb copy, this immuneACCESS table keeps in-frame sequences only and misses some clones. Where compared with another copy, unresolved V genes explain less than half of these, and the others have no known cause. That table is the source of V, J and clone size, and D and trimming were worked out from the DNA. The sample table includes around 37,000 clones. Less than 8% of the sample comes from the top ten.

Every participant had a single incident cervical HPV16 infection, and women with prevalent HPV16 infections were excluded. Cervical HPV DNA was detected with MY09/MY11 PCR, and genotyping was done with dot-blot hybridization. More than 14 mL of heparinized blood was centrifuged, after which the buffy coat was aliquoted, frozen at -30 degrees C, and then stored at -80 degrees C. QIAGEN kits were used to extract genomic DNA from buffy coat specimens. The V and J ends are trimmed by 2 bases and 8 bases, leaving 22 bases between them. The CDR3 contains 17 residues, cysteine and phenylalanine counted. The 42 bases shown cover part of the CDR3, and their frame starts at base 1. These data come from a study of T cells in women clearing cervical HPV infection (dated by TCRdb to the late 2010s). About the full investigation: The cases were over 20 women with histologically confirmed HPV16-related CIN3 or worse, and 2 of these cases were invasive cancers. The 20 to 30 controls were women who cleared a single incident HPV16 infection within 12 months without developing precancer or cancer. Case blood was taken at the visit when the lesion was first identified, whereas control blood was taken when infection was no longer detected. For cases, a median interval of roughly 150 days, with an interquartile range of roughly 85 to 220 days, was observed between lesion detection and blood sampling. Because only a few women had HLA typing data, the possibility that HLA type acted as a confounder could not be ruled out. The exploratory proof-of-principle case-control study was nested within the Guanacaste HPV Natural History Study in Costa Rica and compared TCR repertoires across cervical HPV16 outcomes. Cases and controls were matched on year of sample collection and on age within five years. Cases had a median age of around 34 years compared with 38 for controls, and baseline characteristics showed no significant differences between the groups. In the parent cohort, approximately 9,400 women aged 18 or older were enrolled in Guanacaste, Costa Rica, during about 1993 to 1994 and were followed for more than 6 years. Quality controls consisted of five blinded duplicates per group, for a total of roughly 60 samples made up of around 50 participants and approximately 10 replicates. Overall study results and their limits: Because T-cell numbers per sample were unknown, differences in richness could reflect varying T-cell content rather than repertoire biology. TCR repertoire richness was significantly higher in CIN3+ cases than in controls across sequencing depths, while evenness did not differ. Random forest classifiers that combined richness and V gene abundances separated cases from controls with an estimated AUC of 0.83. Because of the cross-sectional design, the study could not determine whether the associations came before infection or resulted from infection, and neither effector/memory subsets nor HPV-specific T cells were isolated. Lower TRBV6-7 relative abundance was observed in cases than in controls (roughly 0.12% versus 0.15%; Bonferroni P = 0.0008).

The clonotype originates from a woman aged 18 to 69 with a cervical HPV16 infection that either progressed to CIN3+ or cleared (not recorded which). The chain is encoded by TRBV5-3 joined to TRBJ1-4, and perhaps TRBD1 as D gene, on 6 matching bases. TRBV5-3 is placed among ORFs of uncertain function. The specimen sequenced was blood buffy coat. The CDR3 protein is CARSLDFDGQLEEKLFF. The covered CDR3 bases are TGTGCCAGAAGCTTAGATTTCGACGGACAGTTGGAGGAAAAA.